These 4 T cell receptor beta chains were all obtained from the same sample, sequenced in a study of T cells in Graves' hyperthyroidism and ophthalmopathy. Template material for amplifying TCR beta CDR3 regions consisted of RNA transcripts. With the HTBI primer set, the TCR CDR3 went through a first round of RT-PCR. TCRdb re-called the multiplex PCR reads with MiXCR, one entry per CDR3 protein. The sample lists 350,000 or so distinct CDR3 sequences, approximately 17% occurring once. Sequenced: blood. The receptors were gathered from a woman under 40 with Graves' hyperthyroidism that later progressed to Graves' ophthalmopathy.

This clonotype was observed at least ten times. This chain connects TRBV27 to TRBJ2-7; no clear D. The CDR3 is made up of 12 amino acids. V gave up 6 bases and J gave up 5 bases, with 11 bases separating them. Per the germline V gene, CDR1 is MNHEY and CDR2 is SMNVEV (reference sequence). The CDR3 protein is CASSVSGNEQYF. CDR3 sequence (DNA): TGTGCCAGCAGCGTGAGTGGGAACGAGCAGTACTTC.

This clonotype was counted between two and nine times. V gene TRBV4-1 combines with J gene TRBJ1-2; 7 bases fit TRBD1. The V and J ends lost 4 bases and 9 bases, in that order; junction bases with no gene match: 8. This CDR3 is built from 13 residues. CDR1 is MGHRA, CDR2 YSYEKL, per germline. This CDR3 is CASSRQGSGSYTF. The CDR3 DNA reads TGCGCCAGCAGCCGACAGGGTTCGGGGAGCTACACCTTC.

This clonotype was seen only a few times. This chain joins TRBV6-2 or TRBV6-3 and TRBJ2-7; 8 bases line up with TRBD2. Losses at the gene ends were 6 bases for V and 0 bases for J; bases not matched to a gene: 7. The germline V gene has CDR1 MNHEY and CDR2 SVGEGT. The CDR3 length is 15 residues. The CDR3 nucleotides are TGTGCCAGCAGCTCTGTAGCGGGGAGCTCCTACGAGCAGTACTTC. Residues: CASSSVAGSSYEQYF.

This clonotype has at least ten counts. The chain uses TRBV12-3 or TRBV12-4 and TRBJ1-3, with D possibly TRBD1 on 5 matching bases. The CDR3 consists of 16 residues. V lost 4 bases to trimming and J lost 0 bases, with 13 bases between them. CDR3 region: CASSSGRGLSGNTIYF. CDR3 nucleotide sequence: TGTGCCAGCAGTTCGGGACGGGGACTCTCTGGAAACACCATATATTTT.